This is a list of T cell receptor beta chains from one sample in a study of response to subunit inactivated influenza vaccine. TCRdb processed the RT-PCR reads anew with MiXCR; each CDR3 protein has one entry. Among 400,000 to 650,000 distinct CDR3 sequences listed, more than 7% were seen once. This material consisted of PBMCs from blood, taken around 25 months after vaccination. These receptors came from a man between 50 and 75 years old who received an inactivated influenza vaccine. CDR3s include the opening cysteine and the closing phenylalanine or tryptophan. Fields, in order: CDR3 protein, CDR3 DNA, V gene, J gene, D gene, clone size. The D gene is left open where the match is weak. Size tells how often a clone was seen (once, few, many) or the class of an expanded clone, and some rows leave it out.

CSVRLTSGSPDTQYF,TGCAGCGTTAGGTTGACTAGCGGGTCCCCGGATACGCAGTATTTT,TRBV29-1,TRBJ2-3,TRBD2,-
CATSPPTSEGTDTQYF,TGTGCCACCAGCCCACCCACTAGCGAGGGCACAGATACGCAGTATTTT,TRBV15,TRBJ2-3,TRBD2,-
CASSPGAGGFVGTEAFF,TGTGCCAGCAGCCCGGGGGCAGGGGGTTTCGTTGGCACTGAAGCTTTCTTT,TRBV3-1,TRBJ1-1,TRBD1,few
CSVVWGAGPGELFF,TGCAGCGTTGTGTGGGGGGCTGGGCCCGGGGAGCTGTTTTTT,TRBV29-1,TRBJ2-2,-,-
CASSPPTGELFF,TGTGCCAGCAGCCCGCCCACCGGGGAGCTGTTTTTT,TRBV7-9,TRBJ2-2,-,many
CSARHRFSGELFF,TGCAGTGCTAGACACAGGTTCTCCGGGGAGCTGTTTTTT,TRBV20-1,TRBJ2-2,-,many
CASSLTERNTEAFF,TGCGCCAGCAGCTTAACCGAGAGGAACACTGAAGCTTTCTTT,TRBV5-1,TRBJ1-1,-,few
CASSLDLLAGITGELFF,TGTGCCAGCAGCTTAGATTTACTAGCGGGAATCACCGGGGAGCTGTTTTTT,TRBV11-2,TRBJ2-2,TRBD2,few
CASSLTHNYNGQFF,TGTGCCAGCAGCTTGACCCATAATTACAATGGGCAGTTCTTC,TRBV5-5,TRBJ2-1,-,-
CSARETGTSKYEQYF,TGCAGTGCTAGGGAGACCGGGACTAGCAAGTACGAGCAGTACTTC,TRBV20-1,TRBJ2-7,TRBD2,many
CATKSDTAYGYTF,TGTGCCACAAAAAGTGATACGGCCTATGGCTACACCTTC,TRBV10-3,TRBJ1-2,-,many
CASSPGGPKFF,TGTGCCAGCAGTCCGGGGGGGCCTAAGTTCTTC,TRBV12-3/TRBV12-4,TRBJ2-1,TRBD2,few
CASTGPRSGELFF,TGTGCCAGTACTGGGCCTAGGTCCGGGGAGCTGTTTTTT,TRBV19,TRBJ2-2,-,few
CASTGDEGPSNQPQHF,TGTGCCAGCACAGGTGACGAGGGGCCTAGCAATCAGCCCCAGCATTTT,TRBV12-3/TRBV12-4,TRBJ1-5,-,many
CSATPWDRASYEQYF,TGCAGTGCTACCCCCTGGGACAGGGCGTCCTACGAGCAGTACTTC,TRBV20-1,TRBJ2-7,TRBD1,-
CSVDTFRPENGGNEQFF,TGCAGCGTAGATACCTTCCGGCCAGAAAATGGGGGCAATGAGCAGTTCTTC,TRBV29-1,TRBJ2-1,-,few
CASSPRQDSTDTQYF,TGTGCCAGCAGCCCTCGACAGGACAGCACAGATACGCAGTATTTT,TRBV14,TRBJ2-3,-,few
CASSATRYEQYF,TGTGCCAGCAGCGCTACCAGATACGAGCAGTACTTC,TRBV12-3/TRBV12-4,TRBJ2-7,-,-
CASSRNGRARGYTEAFF,TGCGCCAGCAGCCGGAACGGCAGGGCTAGGGGGTACACTGAAGCTTTCTTT,TRBV4-1,TRBJ1-1,-,once
CASSLSVTGELFF,TGTGCCAGCAGTTTATCTGTCACCGGGGAGCTGTTTTTT,TRBV12-3/TRBV12-4,TRBJ2-2,-,many
CAISGQGGDNEQFF,TGTGCCATCAGCGGACAGGGGGGAGACAATGAGCAGTTCTTC,TRBV10-3,TRBJ2-1,TRBD1,many
CASRRGTSSTDTQYF,TGTGCCAGCAGAAGGGGGACTAGCTCCACAGATACGCAGTATTTT,TRBV19,TRBJ2-3,TRBD2,once
CASIPLAGNTGELFF,TGTGCCAGCATCCCTCTAGCGGGGAACACCGGGGAGCTGTTTTTT,TRBV6-1,TRBJ2-2,TRBD2,-
CASSLVKGGYTF,TGTGCCAGCAGCTTGGTCAAGGGCGGCTACACCTTC,TRBV5-6,TRBJ1-2,-,many
CASSYGTSGGAAQYF,TGTGCCAGCAGTTACGGGACTAGCGGGGGGGCCGCCCAGTACTTC,TRBV6-5,TRBJ2-5,TRBD2,-
CASSRVGIPGELFF,TGTGCCAGCAGCCGGGTGGGGATTCCCGGGGAGCTGTTTTTT,TRBV3-1,TRBJ2-2,-,-
CADRASGSTDTQYF,TGTGCCGACAGGGCTAGCGGGAGCACAGATACGCAGTATTTT,TRBV12-3/TRBV12-4,TRBJ2-3,-,many
CASRTGRGSGNTIYF,TGCGCCAGCAGGACAGGCCGAGGGTCTGGAAACACCATATATTTT,TRBV5-1,TRBJ1-3,-,few
CASRATSGSGYEQYF,TGTGCCAGCAGAGCGACTAGCGGGAGTGGCTACGAGCAGTACTTC,TRBV6-2/TRBV6-3,TRBJ2-7,TRBD2,few
CSQARAGSNTGELFF,TGCAGCCAGGCGAGGGCAGGTTCGAACACCGGGGAGCTGTTTTTT,TRBV20-1,TRBJ2-2,-,few
CASERTGTNTGELFF,TGCGCCAGCGAGAGGACAGGGACGAACACCGGGGAGCTGTTTTTT,TRBV5-1,TRBJ2-2,TRBD1,few
CATSVASGGADEQFF,TGTGCCACCAGTGTGGCTAGCGGGGGGGCAGATGAGCAGTTCTTC,TRBV24-1,TRBJ2-1,TRBD2,-
CASSELATDTQYF,TGTGCCAGCAGCGAACTAGCGACAGATACGCAGTATTTT,TRBV9,TRBJ2-3,TRBD2,many
CASSPSGGQSYGYTF,TGTGCCAGCTCACCTTCTGGGGGCCAATCCTATGGCTACACCTTC,TRBV18,TRBJ1-2,-,-
CCARASGRISSYNEQFF,TGCTGTGCTAGGGCTAGCGGGAGGATCAGCTCCTACAATGAGCAGTTCTTC,TRBV20-1,TRBJ2-1,TRBD2,-
CASSFNSINTDTQYF,TGTGCCAGCAGCTTCAACTCCATCAACACAGATACGCAGTATTTT,TRBV7-9,TRBJ2-3,-,-
CASSQSSGQGPNEKLFF,TGCGCCAGCAGCCAATCCTCAGGACAGGGCCCTAATGAAAAACTGTTTTTT,TRBV4-3,TRBJ1-4,TRBD1,many
CAISELTSGRRADTQYF,TGTGCCATCAGTGAACTGACTAGCGGGAGAAGGGCAGATACGCAGTATTTT,TRBV10-3,TRBJ2-3,TRBD2,few
CSANSYGYTF,TGCAGTGCTAATTCCTATGGCTACACCTTC,TRBV20-1,TRBJ1-2,-,few
CASSAEGSTGELFF,TGTGCCAGCAGCGCTGAGGGGAGCACCGGGGAGCTGTTTTTT,TRBV2,TRBJ2-2,-,few
CSGVEALSMAQYF,TGCAGTGGAGTTGAGGCCCTCTCCATGGCCCAGTACTTC,TRBV20-1,TRBJ2-5,-,many
CASSVGLLAGVGTGELFF,TGTGCCAGCAGCGTAGGCTTGCTAGCGGGAGTAGGGACCGGGGAGCTGTTTTTT,TRBV9,TRBJ2-2,TRBD2,many
CASSATLQETQYF,TGTGCCAGCAGCGCAACCCTCCAAGAGACCCAGTACTTC,TRBV9,TRBJ2-5,-,many
CASSGGTYQETQYF,TGTGCCAGCAGCGGAGGGACGTACCAAGAGACCCAGTACTTC,TRBV7-2,TRBJ2-5,-,many
CASSQTGIEQFF,TGTGCCAGCAGCCAAACAGGTATTGAGCAGTTCTTC,TRBV4-2,TRBJ2-1,-,few
CASSATHSEADTQYF,TGTGCCAGCAGTGCTACGCACAGTGAAGCAGATACGCAGTATTTT,TRBV6-1,TRBJ2-3,-,few
CASSYIQGSYEQYF,TGTGCCAGCAGCTATATACAGGGATCCTACGAGCAGTACTTC,TRBV12-3/TRBV12-4,TRBJ2-7,-,-
CASSRGDSDWGLAGNYEQYF,TGTGCCAGCAGCCGGGGAGACTCGGACTGGGGGCTAGCGGGTAACTACGAGCAGTACTTC,TRBV4-2,TRBJ2-7,TRBD2,-
CASSQGLTRQSQETQYF,TGTGCCAGCAGCCAAGGGTTGACGAGACAGTCACAAGAGACCCAGTACTTC,TRBV14,TRBJ2-5,-,few
CASSSRGDRNTGELFF,TGTGCCAGCAGCTCCCGGGGGGACAGGAACACCGGGGAGCTGTTTTTT,TRBV9,TRBJ2-2,-,-
CSALTSGIPYEQYF,TGCAGTGCCCTGACTAGCGGGATTCCCTACGAGCAGTACTTC,TRBV20-1,TRBJ2-7,TRBD2,many
CASSSSGRASDTQYF,TGTGCCAGCAGTTCTAGCGGGAGGGCCTCAGATACGCAGTATTTT,TRBV6-5,TRBJ2-3,TRBD2,few
CASSEVQDYGYTF,TGTGCCAGCAGTGAAGTTCAAGACTATGGCTACACCTTC,TRBV25-1,TRBJ1-2,-,-